The 15 T cell receptor beta chains in this list originate from one sample, sequenced in a study of long-term antiretroviral therapy in people with HIV. The immunoSEQ assay was v3.0, run at survey level. The data were produced by immunoSEQ multiplex PCR, yet TCRdb's version contains in-frame clones alone and is incomplete. The sample holds approximately 18,000 clones, 80% seen once. The sequencing here drew on unsorted PBMCs, taken 0.1 years before starting antiretroviral therapy. These receptors were taken from a man in his late teens or twenties with HIV.

V gene TRBV6-5 combines with J gene TRBJ1-2; 7 bases match TRBD1. The length of the CDR3 is 15 residues. Losses at the gene ends were 7 bases for V and 8 bases for J; bases not matched to a gene: 16. Per germline, CDR1 MNHEY and CDR2 SVGAGI. The CDR3: CASTQGRGLWDGYTF. The CDR3 DNA reads as TGTGCCAGCACCCAAGGGAGGGGGCTTTGGGACGGCTACACCTTC.

This chain connects TRBV4-3 to TRBJ1-5; a weak D match, TRBD1 (5 bases). With 0 bases removed from V and 2 bases from J, the gap between germline ends came to 8 bases. This CDR3 spans 15 amino acids. Germline V gene lookup returns CDR1 LGHNA and CDR2 YSLEER. CDR3 in DNA: TGCGCCAGCAGCCAAGACAGGGATGGCAATCAGCCCCAGCATTTT. It is translated as CASSQDRDGNQPQHF.

About this clone itself: This specimen includes other DNA sequences encoding the same CDR3. CDR3 nucleotides: TGTGCCAGCTCACCTGCAGGCGTGAGGACCGGGGAGCTGTTTTTT. Encoded protein: CASSPAGVRTGELFF. This chain uses TRBV18 with TRBJ2-2; no clear D gene. Trimming took off 3 bases at V and 5 bases at J, with 13 bases between the two ends. Germline assignment: CDR1 KGHSH and CDR2 LQKENI. The CDR3 is made up of 15 amino acids. Combining the CDR3 with reference TRBV18 and TRBJ2-2 gives the whole variable domain NAGVMQNPRHLVRRRGQEARLRCSPMKGHSHVYWYRQLPEEGLKFMVYLQKENIIDESGMPKERFSAEFPKEGPSILRIQQVVRGDSAAYFCASSPAGVRTGELFFGEGSRLTVL.

This clone appeared a single time. The chain employs TRBV19 and TRBJ2-1; D is uncertain. The CDR3 covers 12 residues. Deletions cut 2 bases from V and 4 bases from J, with 3 bases between. CDR1 is LNHDA, CDR2 SQIVND, per germline (reference sequence). The CDR3 loop reads CASSILYNEQFF. DNA for the CDR3: TGTGCCAGTAGTATACTGTACAATGAGCAGTTCTTC.

This rearrangement joins TRBV9 to TRBJ2-5; tentative D call: TRBD2 (7 bases). The CDR3 is 16 residues long. Looked up from germline, CDR1 is SGDLS and CDR2 is YYNGEE. Trimming removed 2 bases at V and 0 bases at J, with 14 bases between. CDR3 amino acids: CASSVGGRGYQETQYF. The CDR3 coding sequence is TGTGCCAGCAGCGTCGGGGGGCGGGGGTACCAAGAGACCCAGTACTTC.

The CDR3 region is CASSSEKPGTSLAGELFF. The CDR3 region has the DNA TGTGCCAGCAGTTCCGAAAAGCCCGGGACTAGCCTCGCCGGGGAGCTGTTTTTT. The chain couples TRBV27 to TRBJ2-2, with 9 bases that match TRBD2. Germline V lookup: CDR1 MNHEY, CDR2 SMNVEV (reference sequence). With V trimmed by 4 bases and J by 6 bases, 15 bases remained unmatched. CDR3 length: 18 residues.

V usage is TRBV28 and J usage is TRBJ2-7; TRBD2 might be the D (5 bases). V lost 7 bases to trimming and J lost 4 bases, with 14 bases between them. CDR1 and CDR2 (germline): MDHEN, SYDVKM. There are 13 residues in the CDR3. In DNA form, the CDR3 reads TGTGCCAGCAAAAGACTACCTCAGTACGAGCAGTACTTC. This encodes CASKRLPQYEQYF.

This clone was detected a few times. This chain connects TRBV7-2 to TRBJ1-2; D ambiguous. The V end lost 2 bases, the J end lost 6 bases, and 4 bases lay between the germline ends. The germline V gene has CDR1 SGHTA and CDR2 FQGNSA. The CDR3 totals 11 residues. CDR3 residues: CASSLMNGYTF. The CDR3 coding sequence is TGTGCCAGCAGCTTAATGAATGGCTACACCTTC.

Written as DNA, the CDR3 is TGCGCCAGCAGCGAGACCGTCGACAGGGGGAAAGCTTTCTTT. Translation: CASSETVDRGKAFF. V is TRBV4-3 and J is TRBJ1-1; 9 bases agree with TRBD1. V trimming: 5 bases; J trimming: 9 bases; junction bases outside the gene matches: 10. The CDR3 runs to 14 residues. Germline CDR1 is LGHNA and CDR2 is YSLEER.

The gene calls are TRBV4-3 and TRBJ1-1, with D uncertain. CDR3 length: 13 residues. V lost 0 bases and J 8 bases, leaving 10 bases between the germline ends. The germline CDR1 and CDR2 sequences are LGHNA and YSLEER. The CDR3 DNA follows: TGCGCCAGCAGCCAAGATCGGCGGGGAGAAGCTTTCTTT. Translated: CASSQDRRGEAFF.

The chain carries TRBV5-1 and TRBJ2-7; D tentatively fits TRBD1 or TRBD2 (5 bases each). This CDR3 is 12 amino acids long. The V gene lost 0 bases and the J gene lost 7 bases, with 8 bases spanning the gap. Germline V gene data show CDR1 as SGHRS and CDR2 as YFSETQ. The CDR3 sequence: CASSLGGAEQYF. In DNA form, the CDR3 reads TGCGCCAGCAGCTTGGGAGGGGCAGAGCAGTACTTC.

The chain carries TRBV9 and TRBJ1-1; the D is unclear. Germline lookup yields CDR1 SGDLS and CDR2 YYNGEE. V was pared by 7 bases and J by 2 bases, with 9 bases between. The CDR3 sequence is 12 residues long. CDR3 protein: CASGTVNTEAFF. DNA of the CDR3: TGTGCCAGCGGAACAGTTAACACTGAAGCTTTCTTT.

This rearrangement joins TRBV5-4 to TRBJ2-3; 8 bases agree with TRBD2. V shed 5 bases and J 13 bases; nucleotides not matched to a gene: 9. From germline, CDR1 is SGHNT and CDR2 YYREEE (reference sequence). The CDR3 loop spans 12 amino acids. CDR3 region: CASREREMEEYF. The CDR3 bases are TGTGCCAGCAGGGAGCGGGAGATGGAGGAGTATTTT.

The chain carries TRBV6-5 and TRBJ1-2, with D uncertain. Trimming removed 6 bases at V and 4 bases at J, with 15 bases between. Germline CDR1 MNHEY, CDR2 SVGAGI. The CDR3 sequence is 14 residues long. This chain's CDR3 is CASRPQPDAYGYTF. DNA for the CDR3: TGTGCCAGCAGACCCCAACCCGACGCCTATGGCTACACCTTC.

The chain recombines TRBV28 with TRBJ1-5, with D possibly TRBD1 on 6 matching bases. Trimming removed 6 bases from V and 3 bases from J, with 12 bases in between. The CDR3 consists of 14 residues. Germline V gene data show CDR1 as MDHEN and CDR2 as SYDVKM. CDR3 sequence (DNA): TGTGCCAGCAGCGGGGGCTCTAACAATCAGCCCCAGCATTTT. Translating it yields CASSGGSNNQPQHF.